The source of this T cell receptor beta chain is a study of T cell repertoires in cytomegalovirus infection. Across the study: HLA-B-restricted CMV epitopes that are well studied, plus recently identified HLA-C-restricted ones, were used by the study.

TCRdb ran MiXCR on the reads and lists one entry per CDR3 protein. The profile shows roughly 990,000 distinct CDR3 sequences, approximately 30% of them singletons. The CDR3 contains 14 residues. Germline V gives CDR1 LNHDA, CDR2 SQIVND (reference sequence). V shed 8 bases and J 5 bases; nucleotides not matched to a gene: 4. Findings of the study overall: The cumulative frequency of public TCR beta families identified carriers of CMV plus the relevant HLA.

Regarding this clonotype: No antigen is known for it.

Material: cultured CD8+ T cells from PBMCs, obtained from culture after CMV antigen stimulation. The chain has TRBV19 and TRBJ1-5; 12 bases align to TRBD1. The TCR comes from a human donor in good health (CMV status not recorded). Some clones in this sample may be carry-over from other donors' samples. CDR3 sequence reads: CASSGTGGDQPQHF. The CDR3, as DNA: TGTGCCAGTTCCGGGACAGGGGGCGATCAGCCCCAGCATTTT.